The 6 T cell receptor beta chains below all came from one sample that was sequenced in a study of T cells after yellow fever vaccination. TCRdb ran MiXCR on the 5' RACE reads and lists one entry per CDR3 protein. The sample lists around 200,000 distinct CDR3 sequences; approximately 10% were seen once. This specimen was CD8+ T cells sorted from PBMCs, taken 15 days after the yellow fever booster vaccination. The receptor set was obtained from a young man who received the YFV17D yellow fever vaccine.

The gene calls are TRBV5-1 and TRBJ2-1; D is unresolved. This CDR3 is built from 15 residues. With 0 bases removed from V and 8 bases from J, the gap between germline ends came to 15 bases. The germline CDR1 and CDR2 sequences are SGHRS and YFSETQ. The CDR3 DNA reads as TGCGCCAGCAGCTTGGCCGTGCTAGATAAATATGAGCAGTTCTTC. As protein: CASSLAVLDKYEQFF. Full variable domain (missing parts from reference TRBV5-1 and TRBJ2-1): KAGVTQTPRYLIKTRGQQVTLSCSPISGHRSVSWYQQTPGQGLQFLFEYFSETQRNKGNFPGRFSGRQFSNSRSEMNVSTLELGDSALYLCASSLAVLDKYEQFFGPGTRLTVL.

The chain has TRBV20-1 and TRBJ2-7, with 8 bases that match TRBD2. The length of the CDR3 is 14 residues. Germline V CDR1 and CDR2: DFQATT, SNEGSKA (reference sequence). V lost 3 bases, J lost 1 base, and 5 bases stayed unmatched. CDR3 nucleotide sequence: TGCAGTGCTAGGGGGGGACTAGTGTCCTACGAGCAGTACTTC. The encoded protein is CSARGGLVSYEQYF.

This clonotype was seen more than once but under ten times. The V gene is TRBV6-1, the J gene TRBJ2-2; 12 bases are shared with TRBD2. The CDR3 runs to 17 residues. Per the germline V gene, CDR1 is MNHNS and CDR2 is SASEGT. V shed 1 base, J shed 5 bases, and the junction held 5 bases outside the gene matches. CDR3 loop: CASSEVPSGGATGELFF. CDR3 in DNA: TGTGCCAGCAGTGAAGTTCCTAGCGGGGGGGCTACCGGGGAGCTGTTTTTT.

This rearrangement joins TRBV4-1 to TRBJ1-1; 9 nucleotides agree with TRBD1. V lost 4 bases and J lost 7; bases outside the gene matches: 10. Germline V gene data show CDR1 as MGHRA and CDR2 as YSYEKL. The CDR3 totals 15 residues. CDR3 DNA: TGCGCCAGCAGCCTAAAGGGACAGGGTCAGGGTGAAGCTTTCTTT. It encodes CASSLKGQGQGEAFF.

This clonotype has a count of ten or more. The chain joins TRBV20-1 to TRBJ2-7, with D uncertain. The germline V gene has CDR1 DFQATT and CDR2 SNEGSKA (reference sequence). CDR3 length equals 11 residues. V dropped 1 base and J dropped 4 bases, with 5 bases sitting between them. The CDR3: CSARGYYEQYV. CDR3 coding DNA: TGCAGTGCTAGAGGGTATTACGAGCAGTACGTC.

The chain joins TRBV5-1 to TRBJ2-1; tentatively, D is TRBD2 (7 bases). This CDR3 has 15 amino acids. V lost 0 bases and J lost 9, with 16 bases in between. Germline loops: CDR1 SGHRS, CDR2 YFSETQ. CDR3 in amino acids: CASSLVGGPGREQFF. Here the CDR3 DNA reads TGCGCCAGCAGCTTGGTCGGGGGGCCGGGACGTGAGCAGTTCTTC.